The clone carrying this TCR beta chain was detected many times. The entry originates in a study of T-cell reconstitution after alpha-beta-depleted transplantation in children. The CDR3 is made up of 14 amino acids. CDR1 and CDR2 from the germline V gene are SGHRS and YFSETQ. V lost 2 bases and J lost 8, with 14 bases in between. As it was prepared, the TCRbeta library received unique molecular identifiers. TCRdb reanalysed the PCR reads using MiXCR and keeps one entry per CDR3 protein. Here the sample spans around 78,000 distinct CDR3 sequences, around 6.6% being singletons. The genes are TRBV5-1 and TRBJ1-5; D possibly corresponds to TRBD1 (5 bases). This sequence originates from a human donor who donated a stem cell graft to a child with acute lymphoblastic leukemia. The sequenced sample was PBMCs from the stem cell graft donor, obtained from the stem cell graft. Here the CDR3 DNA reads TGCGCCAGCAGCTTAAGTGGGGGTGCGGAGCCCCAGCATTTT. Translation gives CASSLSGGAEPQHF.